This TCR beta chain originates from a study of blood T cell repertoires in COVID-19. Across the study: PBMCs, B-cell-depleted T cells, or T cells provided the cDNA or gDNA that made up the material.

Clones were sequenced by immunoSEQ multiplex PCR, and TCRdb holds only the in-frame ones, with some missing. The repertoire holds approximately 100,000 clones, with 85% as singletons. Germline CDR1 and CDR2: SNHLY and FYNNEI. The CDR3 extends over 15 amino acids. Trimming shortened V by 3 bases and J by 9 bases, and 15 bases separated the two germline ends. Specimen: peripheral blood. This receptor was obtained from a man older than 75 with acute or convalescent COVID-19. The chain recombines TRBV2 with TRBJ1-6; no definite D call. This chain's CDR3 is CASSERRVVSSPLHF. CDR3 in DNA: TGTGCCAGCAGTGAGAGGAGGGTGGTTTCTTCACCCCTCCACTTT. The complete variable domain, with remaining parts taken from reference TRBV2 and TRBJ1-6, reads EPEVTQTPSHQVTQMGQEVILRCVPISNHLYFYWYRQILGQKVEFLVSFYNNEISEKSEIFDDQFSVERPDGSNFTLKIRSTKLEDSAMYFCASSERRVVSSPLHFGNGTRLTVT.